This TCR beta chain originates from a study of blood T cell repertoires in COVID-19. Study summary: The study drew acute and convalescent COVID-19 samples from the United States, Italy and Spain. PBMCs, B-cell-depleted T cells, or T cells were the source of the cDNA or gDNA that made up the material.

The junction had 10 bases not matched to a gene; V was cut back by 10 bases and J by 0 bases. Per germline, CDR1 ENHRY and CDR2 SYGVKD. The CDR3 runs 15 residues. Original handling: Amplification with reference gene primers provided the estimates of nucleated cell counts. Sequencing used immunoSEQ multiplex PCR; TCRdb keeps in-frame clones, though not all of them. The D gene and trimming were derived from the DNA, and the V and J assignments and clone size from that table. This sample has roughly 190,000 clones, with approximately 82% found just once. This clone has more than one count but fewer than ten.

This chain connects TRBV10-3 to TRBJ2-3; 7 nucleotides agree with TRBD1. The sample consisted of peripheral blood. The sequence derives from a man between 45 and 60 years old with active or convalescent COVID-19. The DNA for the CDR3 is TGTGCCACGAATAACCGGGACAGAAGCACAGATACGCAGTATTTT. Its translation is CATNNRDRSTDTQYF.